This entry features one T cell receptor (beta chain) sequence. The sample comes from a study of blood T cell repertoires in COVID-19. At the level of the study: Collection of acute and convalescent COVID-19 samples took place in the United States, Italy and Spain. The analysed material was cDNA or gDNA that came from T cells, B-cell-depleted T cells, or PBMCs.

The table came from immunoSEQ multiplex PCR; TCRdb's copy has only in-frame clones and leaves some out. The data show 210,000 or so clones, roughly 89% seen once. The germline V gene encodes CDR1 SQVTM and CDR2 ANQGSEA. After removal of 4 bases from V and 5 bases from J, the junction contained 10 bases not matched to a gene. The CDR3 runs to 14 residues. The receptor comes from a man in his forties or fifties with acute or convalescent COVID-19. Sequenced material: peripheral blood. V gene TRBV29-1 combines with J gene TRBJ2-5; TRBD2 matches at 7 bases. The CDR3 DNA reads as TGCAGCGTTGCGCAGGGAGGGCCGAGGGAGACCCAGTACTTC. It translates to CSVAQGGPRETQYF.